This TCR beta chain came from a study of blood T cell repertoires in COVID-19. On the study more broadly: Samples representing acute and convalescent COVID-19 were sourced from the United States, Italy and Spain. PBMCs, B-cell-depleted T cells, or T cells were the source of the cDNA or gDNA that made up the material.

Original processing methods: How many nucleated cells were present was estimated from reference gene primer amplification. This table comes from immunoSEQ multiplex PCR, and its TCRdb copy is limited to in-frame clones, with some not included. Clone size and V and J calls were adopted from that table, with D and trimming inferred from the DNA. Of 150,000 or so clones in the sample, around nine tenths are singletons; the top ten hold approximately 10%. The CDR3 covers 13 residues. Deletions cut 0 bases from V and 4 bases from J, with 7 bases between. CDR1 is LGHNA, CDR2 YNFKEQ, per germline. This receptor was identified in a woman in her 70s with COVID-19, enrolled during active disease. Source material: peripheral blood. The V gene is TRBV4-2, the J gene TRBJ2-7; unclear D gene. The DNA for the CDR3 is TGTGCCAGCAGCCAAGATCGGTCTTACGAGCAGTACTTC. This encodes CASSQDRSYEQYF.